One sample yielded the 2 T cell receptor beta chains listed below, sequenced in a study of shared clonotypes between healthy human individuals. The protocol was immunoSEQ multiplex PCR, while the TCRdb copy is restricted to in-frame clones and leaves out a portion. The repertoire includes some 2 million clones, 85% to 95% of them detected once, and 0.13% sits in the top ten. The sample taken for sequencing was naive CD4+ T cells sorted from blood. Specified subset: CD45RA+ positively selected. Receptors originate from a man between 18 and 35 years old in good health.

This clone was picked up one time. V is TRBV7-9 and J is TRBJ2-1; 7 bases are a match to TRBD2. V dropped 0 bases and J dropped 2; count of bases not matched to a gene: 10. The CDR3 has 18 amino acids. CDR1 is SEHNR and CDR2 is FQNEAQ in the germline V gene (reference sequence). The CDR3 nucleotides are TGTGCCAGCAGCTTAGCTTTCGGGGCGGGAGCCACCTACAATGAGCAGTTCTTC. This sequence encodes CASSLAFGAGATYNEQFF.

V is TRBV6-5 and J is TRBJ1-4; 8 bases map to TRBD1. CDR1 is MNHEY and CDR2 is SVGAGI in the germline V gene. V was pared by 7 bases and J by 7 bases, with 8 bases of the junction left unmatched. The CDR3 contains 14 residues. The CDR3 DNA follows: TGTGCCAGCAACAACAGGGGGTCGGGTGAAAAACTGTTTTTT. Translation: CASNNRGSGEKLFF.